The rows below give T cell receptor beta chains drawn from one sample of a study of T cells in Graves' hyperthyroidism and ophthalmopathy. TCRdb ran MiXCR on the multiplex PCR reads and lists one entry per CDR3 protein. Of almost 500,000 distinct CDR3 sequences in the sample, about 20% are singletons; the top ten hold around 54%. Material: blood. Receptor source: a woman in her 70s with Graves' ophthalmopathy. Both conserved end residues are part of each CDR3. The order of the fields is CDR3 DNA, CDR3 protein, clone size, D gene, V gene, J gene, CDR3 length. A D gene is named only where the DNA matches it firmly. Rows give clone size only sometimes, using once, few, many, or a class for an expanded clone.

DNA: TGTGCCAGCAGCCGAGCGGGAGTACGAGAGACCCAGTACTTC
CDR3: CASSRAGVRETQYF
size: once
D: TRBD2
V: TRBV7-2
J: TRBJ2-5
length: 14

DNA: TGCAGTGGTCGCCGGGAGACCCAGTACTTC
CDR3: CSGRRETQYF
size: many
D: NA
V: TRBV20-1
J: TRBJ2-5
length: 10

DNA: TGTGCCAGTCACGGACACACCTACGAGCAGTACTTC
CDR3: CASHGHTYEQYF
size: NA
D: NA
V: TRBV6-4
J: TRBJ2-7
length: 12

DNA: TGTGCCAGCAGCGGCGGGACTAGCCGCACAGATACGCAGTATTTT
CDR3: CASSGGTSRTDTQYF
size: NA
D: TRBD2
V: TRBV14
J: TRBJ2-3
length: 15

DNA: TGCAGTGCTAGAGACCCCAGAATAGGCTCCTACGAGCAGTACTTC
CDR3: CSARDPRIGSYEQYF
size: few
D: NA
V: TRBV20-1
J: TRBJ2-7
length: 15

DNA: TGTGCCAGCAGTTACTCCCACGCGAACACTGAAGCTTTCTTT
CDR3: CASSYSHANTEAFF
size: many
D: NA
V: TRBV6-2/TRBV6-3
J: TRBJ1-1
length: 14

DNA: TGTGCCAGCAGCTTAGGGCCCAGCGAAGGCTACACCTTC
CDR3: CASSLGPSEGYTF
size: few
D: NA
V: TRBV7-9
J: TRBJ1-2
length: 13

DNA: TGTGCCAGCAGGGATGACAGGGTATATGGCTACACCTTC
CDR3: CASRDDRVYGYTF
size: many
D: TRBD1
V: TRBV12-3/TRBV12-4
J: TRBJ1-2
length: 13

DNA: TGCGCCAGCAGCCTAACAGGGGACTTGAGTTCACCCCTCCACTTT
CDR3: CASSLTGDLSSPLHF
size: many
D: TRBD1
V: TRBV5-1
J: TRBJ1-6
length: 15

DNA: TGTGCCAGCAGCCTATCAGACAGGGCCGGCTACGAGCAGTACTTC
CDR3: CASSLSDRAGYEQYF
size: NA
D: TRBD1
V: TRBV6-1
J: TRBJ2-7
length: 15

DNA: TGTGCCAGCAGTCTGATGGGACAGTTACAGCCCCAGCATTTT
CDR3: CASSLMGQLQPQHF
size: many
D: TRBD1
V: TRBV2
J: TRBJ1-5
length: 14

DNA: TGTGCCAGCAGTTTCCGAGCGGGAGGATTAAGGACCGGGGAGCTGTTTTTT
CDR3: CASSFRAGGLRTGELFF
size: few
D: TRBD2
V: TRBV27
J: TRBJ2-2
length: 17

DNA: TGTGCCAGCAGCGCCGATCCCCACGGGACAGGAGACTATGGCTACACCTTC
CDR3: CASSADPHGTGDYGYTF
size: NA
D: TRBD1
V: TRBV9
J: TRBJ1-2
length: 17

DNA: TGTGCCAGTATCAGGACAGGGGACACTGAAGCTTTCTTT
CDR3: CASIRTGDTEAFF
size: NA
D: TRBD1
V: TRBV19
J: TRBJ1-1
length: 13

DNA: TGCAGTGCTAGTTTCCGGGCCGTTAACACTGAAGCTTTCTTT
CDR3: CSASFRAVNTEAFF
size: few
D: NA
V: TRBV20-1
J: TRBJ1-1
length: 14

DNA: TGCGCCAGCAGGTTCACTACAGGGGGGGATACGCAGTATTTT
CDR3: CASRFTTGGDTQYF
size: few
D: TRBD1
V: TRBV5-1
J: TRBJ2-3
length: 14

DNA: TGTGCCAGCAGCTTAGGCGGGGCAGCCCAAGAGACCCAGTACTTC
CDR3: CASSLGGAAQETQYF
size: once
D: NA
V: TRBV11-3
J: TRBJ2-5
length: 15

DNA: TGTGCCACCAGTGGACTAGGGGGTAGTGGCTACACCTTC
CDR3: CATSGLGGSGYTF
size: NA
D: NA
V: TRBV24-1
J: TRBJ1-2
length: 13

DNA: TGCGCCAGCAGCGGGCCCGGGACTGAAGCTTTCTTT
CDR3: CASSGPGTEAFF
size: NA
D: NA
V: TRBV5-1
J: TRBJ1-1
length: 12

DNA: TGCGCCAGCAGTGAGGCTGGACGCAATGAGCAGTTCTTC
CDR3: CASSEAGRNEQFF
size: few
D: NA
V: TRBV10-1
J: TRBJ2-1
length: 13

DNA: TGTGCCAGCAGCTTAGATGGGGGGAGGGGTCAGCCCCAGCATTTT
CDR3: CASSLDGGRGQPQHF
size: few
D: NA
V: TRBV7-2
J: TRBJ1-5
length: 15

DNA: TGTGCCAGCAGTTTAGAGGTAGGGCTGGGGAGGAGCGGCTACGAGCAGTACTTC
CDR3: CASSLEVGLGRSGYEQYF
size: NA
D: NA
V: TRBV27
J: TRBJ2-7
length: 18

DNA: TGTGCCAGCAGTAACCGGGACTTAGACAAGTTAGATACGCAGTATTTT
CDR3: CASSNRDLDKLDTQYF
size: NA
D: NA
V: TRBV28
J: TRBJ2-3
length: 16

DNA: TGTGCCAGTAGTACTTTCCGGGACAAAGCTTTCTTT
CDR3: CASSTFRDKAFF
size: NA
D: NA
V: TRBV19
J: TRBJ1-1
length: 12

DNA: TGTGCCACGCGAGACCCGGGACTAGCGGAACAAAACATTCAGTACTTC
CDR3: CATRDPGLAEQNIQYF
size: few
D: TRBD2
V: TRBV6-1
J: TRBJ2-4
length: 16

DNA: TGTGCCAGCAGTTACCTGGGGGGAAGGGGTTCACCCCTCCACTTT
CDR3: CASSYLGGRGSPLHF
size: few
D: NA
V: TRBV6-6
J: TRBJ1-6
length: 15

DNA: TGTGCCAGCAGTTTCGAAATACCGGGACAGGGAGATTTT
CDR3: CASSFEIPGQGDF
size: NA
D: TRBD1
V: TRBV28
J: TRBJ1-5
length: 13

DNA: TGTGCCAGCAGCCAGGGGAAATACACCGGGGAGCTGTTTTTT
CDR3: CASSQGKYTGELFF
size: NA
D: NA
V: TRBV11-3
J: TRBJ2-2
length: 14

DNA: TGTGCCAGCAGACCAGGGACTAGCGGGGACAATGAGCAGTTCTTC
CDR3: CASRPGTSGDNEQFF
size: NA
D: TRBD2
V: TRBV6-2/TRBV6-3
J: TRBJ2-1
length: 15

DNA: TGTGCCAGCACCGGGGATTACTATGGCTACACCTTC
CDR3: CASTGDYYGYTF
size: few
D: NA
V: TRBV2
J: TRBJ1-2
length: 12

DNA: TGCGCCAGCAGCTTGGCTGGGACTAGCGGGAGGGCCAATAATGAGCAGTTCTTC
CDR3: CASSLAGTSGRANNEQFF
size: NA
D: TRBD2
V: TRBV5-1
J: TRBJ2-1
length: 18

DNA: TGCGCCAGCAGCCGAACGCCTGGTGACTCTGGGGCCAACGTCCTGACTTTC
CDR3: CASSRTPGDSGANVLTF
size: few
D: NA
V: TRBV5-1
J: TRBJ2-6
length: 17

DNA: TGTGCCAGCAGCTTAAAAGCGGGAGGCACCGGGGAGCTGTTTTTT
CDR3: CASSLKAGGTGELFF
size: many
D: TRBD2
V: TRBV7-3
J: TRBJ2-2
length: 15

DNA: TGTGCCAGCAGCCCCAGTGGTAGCACAGATACGCAGTATTTT
CDR3: CASSPSGSTDTQYF
size: many
D: NA
V: TRBV7-3
J: TRBJ2-3
length: 14

DNA: TGTGCCAGCAGTCCGGACGCTGGCTCTGGAAACACCATATATTTT
CDR3: CASSPDAGSGNTIYF
size: many
D: NA
V: TRBV12-3/TRBV12-4
J: TRBJ1-3
length: 15

DNA: TGTGCCTGGAATCACGGTGGGAACTATGGCTACACCTTC
CDR3: CAWNHGGNYGYTF
size: few
D: NA
V: TRBV30
J: TRBJ1-2
length: 13

DNA: TGTGCCAGTAGGCAAGGGAGGCTAGCGCGTACCTCGAACACCGGGGAGCTGTTTTTT
CDR3: CASRQGRLARTSNTGELFF
size: few
D: NA
V: TRBV19
J: TRBJ2-2
length: 19

DNA: TGTGCCGTCCCGGGACTAGCGAACACAGATACGCAGTATTTT
CDR3: CAVPGLANTDTQYF
size: many
D: TRBD2
V: TRBV28
J: TRBJ2-3
length: 14

DNA: TGTGCCAGCAGCCAAGATTTCGGGACGCGTAAAAACATTCAGTACTTC
CDR3: CASSQDFGTRKNIQYF
size: NA
D: NA
V: TRBV3-1
J: TRBJ2-4
length: 16

DNA: TGCGCCAGCAGCAAATTCGGGACAGATACGCAGTATTTT
CDR3: CASSKFGTDTQYF
size: few
D: NA
V: TRBV10-1
J: TRBJ2-3
length: 13

DNA: TGTGCCAGCAGCTTAGGTTCGGGACTAGCATCGGATACGCAGTATTTT
CDR3: CASSLGSGLASDTQYF
size: few
D: TRBD2
V: TRBV11-2
J: TRBJ2-3
length: 16

DNA: TGTGCCAGTAGTAGAGGGGACAGGGGCGAGCAGTACTTC
CDR3: CASSRGDRGEQYF
size: few
D: TRBD1
V: TRBV19
J: TRBJ2-7
length: 13

DNA: TGTGCCATCAGTGAGTCACTTCGGAGTTCTAACTATGGCTACACCTTC
CDR3: CAISESLRSSNYGYTF
size: many
D: NA
V: TRBV10-3
J: TRBJ1-2
length: 16

DNA: TGTGCCAGCAGTGATTGGACTGCCCATTCCTACGAGCAGTACTTC
CDR3: CASSDWTAHSYEQYF
size: few
D: NA
V: TRBV25-1
J: TRBJ2-7
length: 15

DNA: TGTGCCAGCAGCCGGGGACAGGGGATGTTCTACGAGCAGTACTTC
CDR3: CASSRGQGMFYEQYF
size: few
D: TRBD1
V: TRBV7-2
J: TRBJ2-7
length: 15

DNA: TGCGCCAGCAGACCCACAGGACTAGCGAGAGCCAATGAGCAGTTCTTC
CDR3: CASRPTGLARANEQFF
size: many
D: TRBD2
V: TRBV4-1
J: TRBJ2-1
length: 16

DNA: TGTGCCAGCAGCGCCTCACTCTTAGAGCAGTTCTTC
CDR3: CASSASLLEQFF
size: NA
D: NA
V: TRBV5-6
J: TRBJ2-1
length: 12

DNA: TGCAGTGCTAGCCCCAGCGGGAGTTCACTATACTTC
CDR3: CSASPSGSSLYF
size: few
D: TRBD2
V: TRBV20-1
J: TRBJ2-5
length: 12

DNA: TGCGCCAGCAGCGGCGGGACCGCTATTGTGAACACTGAAGCTTTCTTT
CDR3: CASSGGTAIVNTEAFF
size: few
D: NA
V: TRBV5-1
J: TRBJ1-1
length: 16

DNA: TGCAGTGCCGAAGCCACAGATACGCAGTATTTT
CDR3: CSAEATDTQYF
size: NA
D: NA
V: TRBV20-1
J: TRBJ2-3
length: 11

DNA: TGTGCCTCTCACGCACGCGGCTTCTACGAGCAGTACTTC
CDR3: CASHARGFYEQYF
size: many
D: NA
V: TRBV28
J: TRBJ2-7
length: 13

DNA: TGTGCCAGCAGTTCTAGCGTAACCGGGGAGCTGTTTTTT
CDR3: CASSSSVTGELFF
size: few
D: NA
V: TRBV12-3/TRBV12-4
J: TRBJ2-2
length: 13

DNA: TGTGCCAGCACCAAGGAAAGGGCCTCCTACAATGAGCAGTTCTTC
CDR3: CASTKERASYNEQFF
size: NA
D: NA
V: TRBV6-1
J: TRBJ2-1
length: 15

DNA: TGTGCCAGCAGCTCCGGAGCTGGCTACAATGAGCAGTTCTTC
CDR3: CASSSGAGYNEQFF
size: many
D: NA
V: TRBV7-9
J: TRBJ2-1
length: 14

DNA: TGTGCCAGCAGCTTAGGACTAGCGGGCACCGGGGAGCTGTTTTTT
CDR3: CASSLGLAGTGELFF
size: many
D: TRBD2
V: TRBV12-3/TRBV12-4
J: TRBJ2-2
length: 15

DNA: TGTGCCAGCAGCCCGGGCGGAGGGGCGGCAGATACGCAGTATTTT
CDR3: CASSPGGGAADTQYF
size: many
D: NA
V: TRBV7-9
J: TRBJ2-3
length: 15

DNA: TGTGCCAGCAGCCACCCCGCAAACACTGAAGCTTTCTTT
CDR3: CASSHPANTEAFF
size: few
D: NA
V: TRBV3-1
J: TRBJ1-1
length: 13

DNA: TGCAGTGCTAGCCCCCTGGTGGGGCAGCCCCAGCATTTT
CDR3: CSASPLVGQPQHF
size: NA
D: NA
V: TRBV20-1
J: TRBJ1-5
length: 13

DNA: TGTGCCAGCAGTTTAGTACACTATGGCTACACCTTC
CDR3: CASSLVHYGYTF
size: NA
D: NA
V: TRBV12-3/TRBV12-4
J: TRBJ1-2
length: 12

DNA: TGTGCCAGCAGCTCCGGAGCGGGAGTGGGGGGAGAGACCCAGTACTTC
CDR3: CASSSGAGVGGETQYF
size: NA
D: TRBD2
V: TRBV5-4
J: TRBJ2-5
length: 16